This entry is about one T cell receptor (beta chain). These data come from a study of blood T cell repertoires in COVID-19. Overall study context: Collection of acute and convalescent COVID-19 samples took place in the United States, Italy and Spain. T cells, B-cell-depleted T cells, or PBMCs supplied cDNA or gDNA.

In the study's own analysis: Researchers report that nucleated cell counts were estimated from reference gene primer amplification. Here immunoSEQ multiplex PCR was the method, and the copy in TCRdb shows in-frame clones only, minus some. D and trimming were read from the DNA, whereas the V and J calls and clone size are those reported in that table. The table lists about 62,000 clones, more than 75% of them singletons. Germline CDR1 is LGHDT and CDR2 is YNNKEL (reference sequence). This CDR3 is 14 amino acids long. V lost 5 bases and J 0 bases, leaving 10 bases between the germline ends. The chain uses TRBV3-1 (or the pseudogene TRBV3-2) and TRBJ1-1, with a possible D match to TRBD1 (6 bases). The sample consisted of peripheral blood. This sequence originates from a human donor in a cohort sampled during active COVID-19. In DNA, the CDR3 is TGTGCCAGCAGCGGGGACATACTGAACACTGAAGCTTTCTTT. Residues: CASSGDILNTEAFF.